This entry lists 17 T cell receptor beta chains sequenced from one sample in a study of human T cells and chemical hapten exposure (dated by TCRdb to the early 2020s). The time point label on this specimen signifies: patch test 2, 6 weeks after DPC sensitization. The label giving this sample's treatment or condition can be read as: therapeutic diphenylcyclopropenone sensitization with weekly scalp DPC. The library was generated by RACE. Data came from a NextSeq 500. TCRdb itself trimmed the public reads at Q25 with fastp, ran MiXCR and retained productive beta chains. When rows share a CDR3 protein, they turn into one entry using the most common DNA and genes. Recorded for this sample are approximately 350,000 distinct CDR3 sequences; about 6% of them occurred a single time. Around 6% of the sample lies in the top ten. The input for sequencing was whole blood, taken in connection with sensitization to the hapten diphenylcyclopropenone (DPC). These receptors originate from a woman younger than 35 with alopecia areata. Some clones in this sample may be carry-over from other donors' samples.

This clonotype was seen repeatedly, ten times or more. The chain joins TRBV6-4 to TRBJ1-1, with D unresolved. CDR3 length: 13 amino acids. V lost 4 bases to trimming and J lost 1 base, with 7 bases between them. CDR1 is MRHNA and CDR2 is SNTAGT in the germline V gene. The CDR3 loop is CASSAIANTEAFF. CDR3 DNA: TGTGCCAGCAGTGCTATCGCGAACACTGAAGCTTTCTTT.

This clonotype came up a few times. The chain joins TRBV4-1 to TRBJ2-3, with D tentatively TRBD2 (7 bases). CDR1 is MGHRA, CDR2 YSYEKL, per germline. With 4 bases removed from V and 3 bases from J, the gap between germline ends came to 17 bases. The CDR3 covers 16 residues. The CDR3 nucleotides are TGCGCCAGCAGCCCCCGAGGGGGGGGGCTAACAGATACGCAGTATTTT. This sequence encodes CASSPRGGGLTDTQYF.

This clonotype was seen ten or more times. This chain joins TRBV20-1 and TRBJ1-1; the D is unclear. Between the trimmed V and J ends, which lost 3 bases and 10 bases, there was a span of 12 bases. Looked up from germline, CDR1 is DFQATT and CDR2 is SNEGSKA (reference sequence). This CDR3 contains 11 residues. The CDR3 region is CSARPRDPAFF. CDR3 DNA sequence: TGCAGTGCTAGGCCGCGGGATCCAGCTTTCTTT.

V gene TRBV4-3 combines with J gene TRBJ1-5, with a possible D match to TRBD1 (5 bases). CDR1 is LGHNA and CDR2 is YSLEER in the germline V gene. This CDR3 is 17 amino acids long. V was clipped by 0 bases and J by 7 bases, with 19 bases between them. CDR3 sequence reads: CASSQEGPRVKTQPQHF. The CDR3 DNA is TGCGCCAGCAGCCAAGAAGGGCCCAGGGTTAAGACGCAGCCCCAGCATTTT.

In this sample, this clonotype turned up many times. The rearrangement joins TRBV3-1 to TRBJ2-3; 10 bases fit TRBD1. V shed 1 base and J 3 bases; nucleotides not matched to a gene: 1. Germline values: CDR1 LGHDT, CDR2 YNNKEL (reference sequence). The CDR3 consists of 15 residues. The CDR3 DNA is TGTGCCAGCAGCCAAGGACAGGGGGCTACAGATACGCAGTATTTT. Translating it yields CASSQGQGATDTQYF.

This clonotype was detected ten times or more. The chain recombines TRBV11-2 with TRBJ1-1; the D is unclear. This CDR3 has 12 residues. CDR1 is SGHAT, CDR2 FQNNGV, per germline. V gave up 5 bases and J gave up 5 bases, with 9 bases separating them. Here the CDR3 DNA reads TGTGCCAGCAGCACGTGGTGGACTGAAGCTTTCTTT. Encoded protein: CASSTWWTEAFF.

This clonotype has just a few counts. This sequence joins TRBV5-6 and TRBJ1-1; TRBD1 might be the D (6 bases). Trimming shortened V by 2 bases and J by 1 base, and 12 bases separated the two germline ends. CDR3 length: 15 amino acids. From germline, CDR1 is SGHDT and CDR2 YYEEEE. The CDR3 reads CASSFQDRQNTEAFF. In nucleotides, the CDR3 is TGTGCCAGCAGCTTCCAGGACAGACAGAACACTGAAGCTTTCTTT.

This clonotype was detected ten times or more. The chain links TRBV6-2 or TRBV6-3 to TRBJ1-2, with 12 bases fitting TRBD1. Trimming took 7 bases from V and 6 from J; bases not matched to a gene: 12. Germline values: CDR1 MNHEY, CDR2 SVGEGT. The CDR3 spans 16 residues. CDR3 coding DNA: TGTGCCAGCACCCGCTACCGGGACAGGGGGCGGGATGGCTACACCTTC. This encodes CASTRYRDRGRDGYTF.

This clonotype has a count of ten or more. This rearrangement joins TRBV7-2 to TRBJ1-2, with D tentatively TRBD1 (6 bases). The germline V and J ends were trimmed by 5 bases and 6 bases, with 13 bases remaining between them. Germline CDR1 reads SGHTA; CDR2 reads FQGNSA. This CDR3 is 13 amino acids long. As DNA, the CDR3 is TGTGCCAGCAGCCCTACACAGGGAAATGGCTACACCTTC. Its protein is CASSPTQGNGYTF.

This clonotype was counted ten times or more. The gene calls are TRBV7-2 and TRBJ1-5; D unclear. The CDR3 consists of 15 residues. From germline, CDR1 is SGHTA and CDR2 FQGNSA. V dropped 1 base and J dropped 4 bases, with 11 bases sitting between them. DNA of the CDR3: TGTGCCAGCAGCTTAGTCCCCCAATCAAATCAGCCCCAGCATTTT. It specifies CASSLVPQSNQPQHF.

CDR3 sequence reads: CASRNPGQGYGYTF. CDR3 DNA sequence: TGTGCCAGCAGGAACCCGGGACAGGGTTATGGCTACACCTTC. The chain employs TRBV6-2 or TRBV6-3 and TRBJ1-2; TRBD1 agrees at 9 bases. The V and J ends lost 6 bases and 5 bases, in that order; junction bases with no gene match: 7. This CDR3 is built from 14 residues. The V gene's germline CDR1 is MNHEY and CDR2 SVGEGT.

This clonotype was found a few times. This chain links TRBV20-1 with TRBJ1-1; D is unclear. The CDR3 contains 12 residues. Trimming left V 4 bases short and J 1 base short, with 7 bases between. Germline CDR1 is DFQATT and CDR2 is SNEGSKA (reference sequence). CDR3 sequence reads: CSAMVGNTEAFF. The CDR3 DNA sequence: TGCAGTGCTATGGTAGGGAACACTGAAGCTTTCTTT.

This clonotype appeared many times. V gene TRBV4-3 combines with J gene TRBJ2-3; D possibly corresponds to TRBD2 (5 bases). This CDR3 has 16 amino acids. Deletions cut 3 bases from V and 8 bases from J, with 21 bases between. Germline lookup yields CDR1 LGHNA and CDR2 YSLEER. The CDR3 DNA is TGCGCCAGCAGCCAGAGCCTGGGCACCGGAGGAGGTACGCAGTATTTT. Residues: CASSQSLGTGGGTQYF.

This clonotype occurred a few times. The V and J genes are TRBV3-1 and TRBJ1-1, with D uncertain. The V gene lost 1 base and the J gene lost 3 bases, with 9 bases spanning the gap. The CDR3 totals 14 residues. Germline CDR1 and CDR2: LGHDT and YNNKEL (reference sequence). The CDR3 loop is CASSQVNSYTEAFF. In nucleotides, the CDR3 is TGTGCCAGCAGCCAAGTTAACAGCTACACTGAAGCTTTCTTT. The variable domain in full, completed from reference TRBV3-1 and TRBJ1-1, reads DTAVSQTPKYLVTQMGNDKSIKCEQNLGHDTMYWYKQDSKKFLKIMFSYNNKELIINETVPNRFSPKSPDKAHLNLHINSLELGDSAVYFCASSQVNSYTEAFFGQGTRLTVV.

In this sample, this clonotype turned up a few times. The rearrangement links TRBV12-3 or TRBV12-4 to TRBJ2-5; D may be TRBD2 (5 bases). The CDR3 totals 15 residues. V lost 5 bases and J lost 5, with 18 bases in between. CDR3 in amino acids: CASSTSSPGGETQYF. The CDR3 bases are TGTGCCAGCAGTACCTCATCCCCAGGCGGGGAGACCCAGTACTTC.

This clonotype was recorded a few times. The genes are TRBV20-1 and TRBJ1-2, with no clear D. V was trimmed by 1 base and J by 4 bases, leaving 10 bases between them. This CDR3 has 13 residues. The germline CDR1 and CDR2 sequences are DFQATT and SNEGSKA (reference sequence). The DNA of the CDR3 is TGCAGTGCTAGAGTTAGGTCTACCTATGGCTACACCTTC. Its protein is CSARVRSTYGYTF.

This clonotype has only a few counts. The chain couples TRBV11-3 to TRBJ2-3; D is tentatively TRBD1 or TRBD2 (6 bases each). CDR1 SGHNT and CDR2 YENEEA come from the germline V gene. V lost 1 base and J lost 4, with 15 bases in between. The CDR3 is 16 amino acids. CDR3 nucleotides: TGTGCCAGCAGCTTAGGCGGTTTCCGGGGGCCAGATACGCAGTATTTT. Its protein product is CASSLGGFRGPDTQYF.